Sequencing of this T cell receptor beta chain was carried out in a study of blood T cell repertoires in COVID-19. Background on the study: Researchers got acute and convalescent COVID-19 samples from the United States, Italy and Spain.

This CDR3 contains 15 residues. From germline, CDR1 is MNHEY and CDR2 SVGEGT. Deletions cut 4 bases from V and 9 bases from J, with 19 bases between. Sequencing used immunoSEQ multiplex PCR; TCRdb keeps in-frame clones, though not all of them. The data hold about 81,000 clones, with around 89% observed a single time. The chain uses TRBV6-2 or TRBV6-3 and TRBJ2-1; D perhaps matches TRBD1 (5 bases). The receptor was derived from a man between 65 and 79 years old with active or convalescent COVID-19. Material for sequencing was peripheral blood. CDR3 residues: CASSLQVIGVSEQFF. In nucleotides, the CDR3 is TGTGCCAGCAGTTTACAGGTCATAGGGGTCAGTGAGCAGTTCTTC.